Sequencing of this TCR beta chain was carried out in a study of cytomegalovirus exposure and HLA in healthy donors. Background on the study: Earlier work reported about 110 million unique TCR beta sequences from about 180 million T cells. Study findings and constraints: The study flagged some 180 TCR beta chains as cytomegalovirus-associated. The CMV antigen specificity of a few CMV-associated chains was confirmed through in vitro analysis.

The PCR had 60 Vbeta and 13 Jbeta primers. Data came from immunoSEQ multiplex PCR; TCRdb stores just in-frame clones and leaves some out. Of more than 120,000 clones in the sample, roughly four fifths are singletons; the top ten hold around 2.5%. This CDR3 spans 16 amino acids. After removal of 0 bases from V and 11 bases from J, the junction contained 8 bases not matched to a gene. Germline assignment: CDR1 MNHEY and CDR2 SVGAGI. A remark on this clone: What it binds is not known.

The sequence came from a male donor in good health and CMV-seronegative. V and J are TRBV6-5 and TRBJ1-6; 9 bases align to TRBD1. Input material: PBMCs. The CDR3 loop is CASSYSMTGGGTPLHF. The CDR3, as DNA: TGTGCCAGCAGTTACTCGATGACAGGGGGTGGTACACCCCTCCACTTT.